These 14 T cell receptor beta chains came from one sample sequenced in a study of T cell repertoires in cytomegalovirus infection. One entry per CDR3 protein results from TCRdb running MiXCR on the reads. Of under 800,000 distinct CDR3 sequences listed, approximately 24% are singletons. The sample was CD8+ T cells from PBMCs. These receptors were taken from a human donor in good health (CMV status not recorded). Some clones in this sample may be carry-over from other donors' samples.

This clonotype was seen repeatedly, ten times or more. This chain connects TRBV7-2 to TRBJ2-3; D uncertain. The CDR3 extends over 15 amino acids. CDR1 and CDR2 (germline): SGHTA, FQGNSA. Trimming took off 7 bases at V and 2 bases at J, with 16 bases between the two ends. In DNA, the CDR3 is TGTGCCAGCACTTTAAGAGCGCAGTTCACAGATACGCAGTATTTT. Translating it yields CASTLRAQFTDTQYF.

This clonotype appeared many times. The rearrangement links TRBV7-2 to TRBJ2-5; 8 bases line up with TRBD2. Germline lookup yields CDR1 SGHTA and CDR2 FQGNSA. The V and J ends lost 4 bases and 1 base, in that order; junction bases with no gene match: 11. The CDR3 is made up of 17 amino acids. For the CDR3, the DNA is TGTGCCAGCAGCTCCCCTCCCGGGGGGGTCGGCCAAGAGACCCAGTACTTC. Translated: CASSSPPGGVGQETQYF.

This clonotype was recorded at least ten times. This sequence joins TRBV12-5 and TRBJ2-7; D is possibly TRBD1 or TRBD2 (5 bases each). The V end lost 2 bases, the J end lost 0 bases, and 17 bases lay between the germline ends. CDR3 length: 17 amino acids. Germline V gene data show CDR1 as LGHNT and CDR2 as FRNRAP. The CDR3 coding sequence is TGTGCTAGTGGTTTGCCTTTGGGACGACCGAGCTCCTACGAGCAGTACTTC. This translates into CASGLPLGRPSSYEQYF.

The chain employs TRBV27 and TRBJ1-5; TRBD1 is a possible D gene (6 bases). Between the trimmed V and J ends, which lost 3 bases and 7 bases, there was a span of 10 bases. Germline-derived CDR1 and CDR2 are MNHEY and SMNVEV (reference sequence). The length of the CDR3 is 13 residues. As DNA, the CDR3 is TGTGCCAGCAGTTTCACAGGGCTGCAGCCCCAGCATTTT. This codes for CASSFTGLQPQHF.

This chain connects TRBV29-1 to TRBJ1-2; no clear D gene. Trimming took 0 bases from V and 14 from J, leaving 13 bases between them. The CDR3 extends over 11 amino acids. Germline V lookup: CDR1 SQVTM, CDR2 ANQGSEA. Written as DNA, the CDR3 is TGCAGCGTTGAAGACAGGAGAGGGCATACCTTC. Its protein is CSVEDRRGHTF.

The sample holds one count of this clonotype. This chain uses TRBV14 with TRBJ1-1; a weak D match, TRBD1 (6 bases). The ends were cut back, 6 bases at V and 10 bases at J, with 21 bases in the middle. Germline values: CDR1 SGHDN, CDR2 FVKESK. The CDR3 sequence is 14 residues long. The CDR3 spells CASSQRFPPQGAFF. The CDR3 DNA follows: TGTGCCAGCAGTCAAAGGTTCCCGCCACAGGGAGCTTTCTTT.

There are many counts of this clonotype. The chain joins TRBV27 to TRBJ2-1; D is possibly TRBD1 (6 bases). The CDR3 is 15 amino acids. The germline V gene has CDR1 MNHEY and CDR2 SMNVEV (reference sequence). The V gene lost 3 bases and the J gene lost 3 bases, with 12 bases spanning the gap. The CDR3 sequence is CASSFGTGSYNEQFF. Here the CDR3 DNA reads TGTGCCAGCAGTTTCGGCACAGGGAGCTACAATGAGCAGTTCTTC.

Many counts were recorded for this clonotype. The chain has TRBV5-4 and TRBJ1-2; 11 positions match TRBD1. The CDR3 sequence is 16 residues long. After removal of 3 bases from V and 4 bases from J, the junction contained 8 bases not matched to a gene. CDR1 and CDR2 (germline): SGHNT, YYREEE (reference sequence). CDR3: CASSWDRGADTYGYTF. The CDR3 DNA is TGTGCCAGCAGCTGGGACAGGGGGGCTGACACCTATGGCTACACCTTC.

This clonotype came up a few times. The junction does not match germline at one end; this may be a read error. The rearrangement links TRBV20-1 to TRBJ2-1, with TRBD1 matching 9 bases. Germline CDR1 and CDR2: DFQATT and SNEGSKA (reference sequence). CDR3 length: 16 residues. CDR3 nucleotides: TGCAGTGCTCGAGAACCGGGACAGGGACATTACAATGAGCAGTTCTTC. Its protein product is CSAREPGQGHYNEQFF.

The chain uses TRBV24-1 and TRBJ1-1; D may be TRBD1 (6 bases). The CDR3 is 13 amino acids. V dropped 8 bases and J dropped 3 bases, with 12 bases sitting between them. Germline CDR1 and CDR2: KGHDR and SFDVKD. This chain's CDR3 is CATTAGADTEAFF. The CDR3 coding sequence is TGTGCCACCACGGCAGGGGCGGACACTGAAGCTTTCTTT.

In regard to this clonotype: This may be a read error, as it is one base from a much larger clone. This chain joins TRBV28 and TRBJ1-3; no reliable D call. This CDR3 contains 16 residues. Per germline, CDR1 MDHEN and CDR2 SYDVKM. Trimming removed 4 bases from V and 6 bases from J, with 19 bases in between. CDR3 loop: CASSSISGFYENTIYF. The CDR3 DNA sequence: TGTGCCAGCAGTTCGATCTCAGGCTTTTATGAAAACACCATATATTTT.

Ten or more counts support this clonotype. The chain carries TRBV13 and TRBJ2-1; D is undetermined. CDR1 is PRHDT and CDR2 is FYEKMQ in the germline V gene (reference sequence). With 6 bases removed from V and 3 bases from J, the gap between germline ends came to 6 bases. The CDR3 contains 12 residues. The CDR3 DNA reads as TGTGCCAGCAGACAAGACTACAATGAGCAGTTCTTC. This codes for CASRQDYNEQFF.

The chain employs TRBV20-1 and TRBJ1-1; D ambiguous. The CDR3 loop spans 15 amino acids. The V end lost 0 bases, the J end lost 1 base, and 12 bases lay between the germline ends. CDR1 and CDR2 (germline): DFQATT, SNEGSKA (reference sequence). The CDR3 here is CSARDLGHRNTEAFF. The CDR3 DNA follows: TGCAGTGCTAGAGATCTCGGGCATAGGAACACTGAAGCTTTCTTT.

The genes are TRBV24-1 and TRBJ2-1, with no clear D. Trimming removed 3 bases from V and 0 bases from J, with 11 bases in between. In germline, CDR1 is KGHDR, CDR2 SFDVKD. The length of the CDR3 is 16 residues. CDR3: CATSDGFYSSYNEQFF. The CDR3 coding sequence is TGTGCCACCAGTGATGGCTTCTATAGCTCCTACAATGAGCAGTTCTTC.